A selection of T cell receptor beta chains follows, all from one sample in a study of beta chain features in type 1 diabetes. Profiled with immunoSEQ multiplex PCR; TCRdb holds only in-frame clones, not every one. Altogether approximately 26,000 clones are present, around 60% being singletons, with the ten largest covering roughly 2.4%. The specimen sequenced was Tregs from blood. These receptors originate from a woman aged 25 to 39 with type 1 diabetes. Each CDR3 is given with its conserved first and last residue. The D gene is left open where the match is weak. Size is omitted from some rows. Given values are once, few, many or a class for expanded clones.

>-|few|TRBJ2-3|TRBV5-1
CASSLVLPGDTQYF
TGCGCCAGCAGCTTGGTCTTACCCGGGGATACGCAGTATTTT
>-|-|TRBJ2-7|TRBV5-1
CASSLALRGRRLYEQYF
TGCGCCAGCAGCTTGGCCTTAAGGGGCCGCCGGTTGTACGAGCAGTACTTC
>TRBD1|-|TRBJ1-1|TRBV5-1
CASSSSGTESNTEAFF
TGCGCCAGCAGCTCCTCTGGGACAGAAAGTAACACTGAAGCTTTCTTT
>-|-|TRBJ2-1|TRBV29-1
CSVDLTKYNEQFF
TGCAGCGTTGACTTGACAAAATACAATGAGCAGTTCTTC
>-|-|TRBJ2-1|TRBV9
CASSVDYYNEQFF
TGTGCCAGCAGCGTTGACTATTACAATGAGCAGTTCTTC
>-|few|TRBJ1-3|TRBV7-9
CASSFGESAGNTIYF
TGTGCCAGCAGCTTCGGAGAAAGCGCTGGAAACACCATATATTTT
>TRBD1|few|TRBJ2-7|TRBV28
CASTSPGQGWYEQYF
TGTGCCAGCACCTCCCCCGGACAGGGGTGGTACGAGCAGTACTTC
>-|-|TRBJ2-3|TRBV29-1
CSVPPGTDTQYF
TGCAGCGTTCCCCCGGGCACAGATACGCAGTATTTT
>-|-|TRBJ2-4|TRBV28
CASSSTTALAKNIQYF
TGTGCCAGCAGTTCGACGACAGCGTTAGCCAAAAACATTCAGTACTTC
>-|-|TRBJ2-5|TRBV10-2
CASTGVGETQYF
TGCGCCAGCACGGGAGTCGGAGAGACCCAGTACTTC
>-|-|TRBJ2-7|TRBV28
CASSLAGYEQYF
TGTGCCAGCAGTTTAGCAGGGTACGAGCAGTACTTC
>-|-|TRBJ2-1|TRBV5-1
CASSFGVTAHNEQFF
TGCGCCAGCAGCTTCGGGGTGACGGCGCACAATGAGCAGTTCTTC
>-|-|TRBJ1-2|TRBV7-9
CASSSTGFGYTF
TGTGCCAGCAGCTCAACAGGGTTCGGCTACACCTTC
>TRBD2|-|TRBJ2-2|TRBV19
CASSWQRETGELFF
TGTGCCAGTAGTTGGCAGCGGGAGACCGGGGAGCTGTTTTTT
>-|medium-sized|TRBJ2-2|TRBV28
CASSLRNTGELFF
TGTGCCAGCAGTTTGAGGAACACCGGGGAGCTGTTTTTT